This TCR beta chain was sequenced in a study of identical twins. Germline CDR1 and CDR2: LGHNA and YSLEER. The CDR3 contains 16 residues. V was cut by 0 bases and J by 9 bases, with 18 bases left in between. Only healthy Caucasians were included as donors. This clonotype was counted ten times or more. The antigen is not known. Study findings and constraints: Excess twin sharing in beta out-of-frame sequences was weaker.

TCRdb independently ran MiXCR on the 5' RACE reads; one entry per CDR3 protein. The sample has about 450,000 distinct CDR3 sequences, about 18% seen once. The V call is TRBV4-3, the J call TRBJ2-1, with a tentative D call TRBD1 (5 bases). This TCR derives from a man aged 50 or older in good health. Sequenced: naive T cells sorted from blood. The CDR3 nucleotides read TGCGCCAGCAGCCAAGACCCCACCGACAGTTACGTTGAGCAGTTCTTC. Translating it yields CASSQDPTDSYVEQFF.